This T cell receptor beta chain stems from a study of T cell changes during pregnancy in multiple sclerosis. TCRdb's copy holds only in-frame clones and misses some; the assay was immunoSEQ multiplex PCR. Of over 80,000 clones in the sample, approximately 90% were seen once. CDR3 length: 15 residues. From germline, CDR1 is MNHEY and CDR2 SVGAGI. Trimming removed 5 bases from V and 0 bases from J, with 11 bases in between. The sequencing here drew on peripheral blood, taken in the second trimester of pregnancy. This chain uses TRBV6-5 with TRBJ1-3; no clear D gene. This TCR came from a female donor in good health, enrolled as a control in a pregnancy study. CDR3: CASSRNSFSGNTIYF. CDR3 DNA: TGTGCCAGCAGTCGGAACAGTTTCTCTGGAAACACCATATATTTT.